This T cell receptor beta chain was captured in a study of control samples from healthy donors and cancer patients. Germline V CDR1 and CDR2: SNHLY, FYNNEI. Between the trimmed V and J ends, which lost 0 bases and 12 bases, there was a span of 15 bases. This CDR3 contains 14 residues. The assay was immunoSEQ multiplex PCR, and TCRdb's table has in-frame clones only and misses some. The sample lists over 45,000 clones, approximately 92% occurring once. The sequenced material came from PBMCs. The V and J genes are TRBV2 and TRBJ2-1; a possible D gene is TRBD2 (6 bases). This clonotype was sampled from a young man with colorectal cancer. CDR3 region: CASSEANVGAGQFF. Here the CDR3 DNA reads TGTGCCAGCAGTGAAGCGAACGTTGGAGCGGGGCAGTTCTTC.